The clone carrying this T cell receptor (beta chain) was seen more than once but under ten times. This sample was taken from a study of T cells in Graves' hyperthyroidism and ophthalmopathy. CDR3 length equals 14 residues. Germline V gene lookup returns CDR1 MNHEY and CDR2 SVGEGT. Unmatched junction bases numbered 7, after V lost 0 bases and J lost 13 bases. RNA transcripts yielded amplified TCR beta CDR3 regions. HTBI primers were employed in a first-round RT-PCR of the TCR CDR3. TCRdb re-analysed the multiplex PCR reads in MiXCR, keeping a single row per CDR3 protein. The sample consists of some 620,000 distinct CDR3 sequences, around 15% of them appearing once.

The receptor's source is a woman in her twenties or thirties with Graves' hyperthyroidism. Sequencing was done on a sample of blood. The gene calls are TRBV6-2 or TRBV6-3 and TRBJ2-1; 9 bases fit TRBD2. The CDR3 DNA sequence: TGTGCCAGCAGTTACTCGAGTCGGCTAGCGGGACAGTTCTTC. This gives the protein CASSYSSRLAGQFF.